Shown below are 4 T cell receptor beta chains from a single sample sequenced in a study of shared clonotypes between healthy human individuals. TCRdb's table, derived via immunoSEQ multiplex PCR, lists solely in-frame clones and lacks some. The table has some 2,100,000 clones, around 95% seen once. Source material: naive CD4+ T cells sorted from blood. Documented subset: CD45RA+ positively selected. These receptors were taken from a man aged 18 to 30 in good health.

The CDR3 loop reads CASSSLAGGPEEQFF. DNA for the CDR3: TGTGCCAGCAGCTCTCTAGCGGGGGGGCCAGAAGAGCAGTTCTTC. The rearrangement joins TRBV5-4 to TRBJ2-1, with TRBD2 identical over 12 bases. Germline loops: CDR1 SGHNT, CDR2 YYREEE (reference sequence). The trim removed 3 bases at V and 10 bases at J, leaving 8 bases unmatched. The CDR3 is 15 residues long.

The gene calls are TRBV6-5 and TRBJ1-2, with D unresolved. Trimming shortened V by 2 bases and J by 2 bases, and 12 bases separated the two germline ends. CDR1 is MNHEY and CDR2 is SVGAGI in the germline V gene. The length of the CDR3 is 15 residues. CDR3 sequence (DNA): TGTGCCAGCAGTTACCGCCGTGACGGAAACTATGGCTACACCTTC. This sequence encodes CASSYRRDGNYGYTF.

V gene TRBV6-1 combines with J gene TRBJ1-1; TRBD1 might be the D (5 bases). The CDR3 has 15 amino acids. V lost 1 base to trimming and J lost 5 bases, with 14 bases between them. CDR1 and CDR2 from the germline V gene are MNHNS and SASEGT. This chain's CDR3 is CASSEGGLGRTEAFF. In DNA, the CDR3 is TGTGCCAGCAGTGAAGGGGGATTGGGGCGGACTGAAGCTTTCTTT.

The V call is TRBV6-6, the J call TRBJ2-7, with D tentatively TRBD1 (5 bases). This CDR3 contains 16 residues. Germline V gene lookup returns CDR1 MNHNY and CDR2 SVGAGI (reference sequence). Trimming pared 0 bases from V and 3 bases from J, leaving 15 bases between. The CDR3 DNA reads TGTGCCAGCAGTTACTCGAATCCGGACATGTTCTACGAGCAGTACTTC. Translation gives CASSYSNPDMFYEQYF.